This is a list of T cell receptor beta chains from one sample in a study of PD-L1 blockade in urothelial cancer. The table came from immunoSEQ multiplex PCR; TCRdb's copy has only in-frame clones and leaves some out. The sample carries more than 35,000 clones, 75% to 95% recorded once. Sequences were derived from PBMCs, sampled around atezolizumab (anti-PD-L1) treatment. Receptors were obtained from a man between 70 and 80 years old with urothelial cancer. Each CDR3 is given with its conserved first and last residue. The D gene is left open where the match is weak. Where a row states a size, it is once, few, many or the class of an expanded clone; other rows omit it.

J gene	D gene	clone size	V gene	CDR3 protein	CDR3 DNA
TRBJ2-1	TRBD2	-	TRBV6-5	CASSYSASGPWREQFF	TGTGCCAGCAGTTACTCCGCTAGCGGCCCTTGGCGTGAGCAGTTCTTC
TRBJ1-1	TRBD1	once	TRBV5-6	CASSLGQVNTEAFF	TGTGCCAGCAGCCTGGGACAGGTGAACACTGAAGCTTTCTTT
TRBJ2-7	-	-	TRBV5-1	CASRSGATSSYEQYF	TGCGCCAGCAGATCTGGGGCTACCTCCTCCTACGAGCAGTACTTC
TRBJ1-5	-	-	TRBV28	CASTKSGAHQPQHF	TGTGCCAGCACCAAATCAGGGGCCCATCAGCCCCAGCATTTT
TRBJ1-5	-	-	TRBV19	CASSIRQDNQPQHF	TGTGCCAGTAGTATACGACAGGACAATCAGCCCCAGCATTTT
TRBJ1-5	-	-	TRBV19	CASSMGGRGNQPQHF	TGTGCCAGTAGCATGGGGGGGAGAGGCAATCAGCCCCAGCATTTT
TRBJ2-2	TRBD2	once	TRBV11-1	CASSLVLAGGTGELFF	TGTGCCAGCAGCTTAGTGCTAGCGGGAGGAACCGGGGAGCTGTTTTTT
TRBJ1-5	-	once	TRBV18	CASSGSGVGQPQHF	TGTGCCAGCTCAGGGAGCGGGGTGGGCCAGCCCCAGCATTTT
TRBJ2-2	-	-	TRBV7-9	CASSLPTNTGELFF	TGTGCCAGCAGCTTACCCACGAACACCGGGGAGCTGTTTTTT
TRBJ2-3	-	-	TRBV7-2	CASSLSGGPADTQYF	TGTGCCAGCAGCCTCAGTGGAGGGCCCGCAGATACGCAGTATTTT
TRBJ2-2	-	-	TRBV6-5	CASNPEGAGELFF	TGTGCCAGCAACCCAGAAGGAGCCGGGGAGCTGTTTTTT
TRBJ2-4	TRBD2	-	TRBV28	CASSSAGVYGNIQYF	TGTGCCAGCAGTTCTGCGGGGGTTTACGGAAACATTCAGTACTTC
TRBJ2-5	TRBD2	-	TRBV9	CASSVDVGSGSLGETQYF	TGTGCCAGCAGCGTAGATGTTGGGAGCGGGAGCTTGGGGGAGACCCAGTACTTC
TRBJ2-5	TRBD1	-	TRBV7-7	CASSFNSGTGQETQYF	TGTGCCAGCAGCTTCAATTCCGGGACAGGCCAAGAGACCCAGTACTTC
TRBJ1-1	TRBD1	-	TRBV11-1	CASSLGQVNTEAFF	TGTGCCAGCAGCTTGGGACAGGTGAACACTGAAGCTTTCTTT
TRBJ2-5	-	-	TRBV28	CASSPRGGGETQYF	TGTGCCAGCAGCCCGCGGGGAGGGGGAGAGACCCAGTACTTC
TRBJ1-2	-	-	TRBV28	CASSPLQDYGYTF	TGTGCCAGCAGCCCCCTACAGGACTATGGCTACACCTTC
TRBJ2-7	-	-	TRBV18	CASSPSGVGTPSYEQYF	TGTGCCAGCTCACCCTCGGGTGTCGGGACTCCATCCTACGAGCAGTACTTC
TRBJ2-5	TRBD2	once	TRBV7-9	CASSLVASGTSVSETQYF	TGTGCCAGCAGCTTAGTTGCATCCGGGACTAGCGTTTCAGAAACCCAGTACTTC
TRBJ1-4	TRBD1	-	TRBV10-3	CAIRETGGEKLFF	TGTGCCATCAGAGAGACAGGGGGCGAAAAACTGTTTTTT
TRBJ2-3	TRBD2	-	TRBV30	CACSPASGTDTQYF	TGTGCCTGCTCCCCCGCTAGCGGAACAGATACGCAGTATTTT
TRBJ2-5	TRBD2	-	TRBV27	CASSPGRLAGGHQETQYF	TGTGCCAGCAGTCCGGGTCGACTAGCGGGAGGCCACCAAGAGACCCAGTACTTC
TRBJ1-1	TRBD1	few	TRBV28	CASRRQTGSGTEAFF	TGTGCCAGCAGACGCCAGACAGGGAGTGGAACTGAAGCTTTCTTT
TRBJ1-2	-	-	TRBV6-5	CASSYSWRFYGYTF	TGTGCCAGCAGTTACTCGTGGCGGTTCTATGGCTACACCTTC
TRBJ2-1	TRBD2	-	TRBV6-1	CASSGLAARGNEQFF	TGTGCCAGCAGTGGACTAGCGGCGCGCGGGAATGAGCAGTTCTTC
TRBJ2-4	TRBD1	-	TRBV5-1	CASSLVGQVNRDNIQYF	TGCGCCAGCAGCTTGGTAGGACAGGTTAACCGGGACAACATTCAGTACTTC
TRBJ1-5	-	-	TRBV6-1	CASSAPRSGRVRSNQPQHF	TGTGCCAGCAGTGCCCCAAGGTCAGGGAGGGTAAGGAGCAATCAGCCCCAGCATTTT
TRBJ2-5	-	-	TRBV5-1	CASSLGWATQYF	TGCGCCAGCAGCTTGGGTTGGGCAACCCAGTACTTC
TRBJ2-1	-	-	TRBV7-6	CASSSRPDSNEQFF	TGTGCCAGCAGCTCCCGTCCAGACAGTAATGAGCAGTTCTTC
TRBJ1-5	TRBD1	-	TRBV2	CASEQTGPNQPQHF	TGTGCCAGCGAACAGACAGGGCCCAATCAGCCCCAGCATTTT
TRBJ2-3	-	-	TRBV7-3	CASSLSGNQVDTQYF	TGTGCCAGCAGCTTAAGCGGGAACCAGGTGGATACGCAGTATTTT
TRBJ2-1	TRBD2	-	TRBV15	CATLGLAGNHEQFF	TGTGCCACCTTAGGACTAGCGGGAAACCATGAGCAGTTCTTC
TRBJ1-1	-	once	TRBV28	CAIIQPKNTEAFF	TGTGCCATAATACAGCCTAAGAACACTGAAGCTTTCTTT
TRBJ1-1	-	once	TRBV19	CASSMAGFEAFF	TGTGCCAGTAGTATGGCAGGGTTTGAAGCTTTCTTT
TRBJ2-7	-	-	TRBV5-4	CASSLDRLLYEQYF	TGTGCCAGCAGCTTAGACAGGTTACTCTACGAGCAGTACTTC
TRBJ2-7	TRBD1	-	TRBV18	CASSPLTGEGEQYF	TGTGCCAGCTCACCACTAACAGGGGAAGGCGAGCAGTACTTC
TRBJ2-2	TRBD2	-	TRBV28	CASSLSGSFGLAFTGELFF	TGTGCCAGCAGTTTATCCGGGAGTTTCGGACTAGCGTTCACCGGGGAGCTGTTTTTT
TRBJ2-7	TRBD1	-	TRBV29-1	CSAQAGTGWVRSSEQYF	TGCAGCGCTCAAGCCGGGACAGGGTGGGTTCGTTCTTCCGAGCAGTACTTC
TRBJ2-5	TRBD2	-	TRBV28	CASSSAGSEETQYF	TGTGCCAGCAGTTCAGCGGGATCGGAGGAGACCCAGTACTTC
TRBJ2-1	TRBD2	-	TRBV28	CASSLALAGGRNEQFF	TGTGCCAGCAGTTTAGCGCTAGCGGGAGGGCGGAATGAGCAGTTCTTC
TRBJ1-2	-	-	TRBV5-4	CASSFSGVGYGYTF	TGTGCCAGCAGCTTCTCAGGGGTGGGATATGGCTACACCTTC
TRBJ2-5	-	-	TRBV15	CATSRVSETQYF	TGTGCCACCAGCAGAGTATCGGAGACCCAGTACTTC
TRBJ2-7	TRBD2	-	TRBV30	CAWSGVGGPVEQYF	TGTGCCTGGAGTGGCGTGGGAGGGCCCGTCGAGCAGTACTTC
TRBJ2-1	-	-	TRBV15	CATSRGSGSQQFF	TGTGCCACCAGCAGAGGATCTGGTAGCCAACAGTTCTTC
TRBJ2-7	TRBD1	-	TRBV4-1	CASSQGKGATYEQYF	TGCGCCAGCAGCCAAGGAAAGGGGGCCACCTACGAGCAGTACTTC
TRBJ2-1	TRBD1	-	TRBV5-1	CASSPGTGWDNEQFF	TGCGCCAGCAGCCCCGGGACAGGGTGGGACAATGAGCAGTTCTTC
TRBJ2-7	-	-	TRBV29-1	CSAGSTESYEQYF	TGCAGCGCTGGGTCGACAGAGTCCTACGAGCAGTACTTC